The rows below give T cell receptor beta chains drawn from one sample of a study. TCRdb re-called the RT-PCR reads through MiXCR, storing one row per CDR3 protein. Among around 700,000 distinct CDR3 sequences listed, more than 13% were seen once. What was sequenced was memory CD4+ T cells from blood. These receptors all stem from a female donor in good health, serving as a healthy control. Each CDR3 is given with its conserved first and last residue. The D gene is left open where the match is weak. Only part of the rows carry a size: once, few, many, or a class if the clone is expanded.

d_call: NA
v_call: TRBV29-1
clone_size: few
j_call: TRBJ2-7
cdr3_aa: CSVSPTELREQYF
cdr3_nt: TGCAGCGTTTCCCCGACAGAACTAAGGGAGCAGTACTTC

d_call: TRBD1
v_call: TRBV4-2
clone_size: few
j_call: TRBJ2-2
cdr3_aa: CASSRIGTGGTTGELFF
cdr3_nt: TGTGCCAGCAGCAGGATCGGGACAGGGGGTACAACCGGGGAGCTGTTTTTT

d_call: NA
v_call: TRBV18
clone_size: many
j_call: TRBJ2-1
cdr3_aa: CASSHIPDGSNEQFF
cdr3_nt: TGTGCCAGCTCACACATACCGGACGGGTCGAATGAGCAGTTCTTC

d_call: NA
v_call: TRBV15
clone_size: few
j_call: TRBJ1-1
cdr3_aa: CATSRLQGTEAFF
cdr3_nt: TGTGCCACCAGCAGACTACAGGGAACTGAAGCTTTCTTT

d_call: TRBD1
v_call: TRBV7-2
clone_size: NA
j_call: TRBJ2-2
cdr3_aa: CASSALPGGETGELFF
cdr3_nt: TGTGCCAGCAGCGCCCTTCCAGGGGGCGAGACCGGGGAGCTGTTTTTT

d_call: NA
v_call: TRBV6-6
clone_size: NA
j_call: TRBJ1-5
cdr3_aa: CASSTPGNQPQHF
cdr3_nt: TGTGCCAGCAGTACCCCCGGAAATCAGCCCCAGCATTTT

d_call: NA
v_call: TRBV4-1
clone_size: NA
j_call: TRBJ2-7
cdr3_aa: CATSPGLNYEQYF
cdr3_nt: TGTGCCACCAGCCCGGGACTCAACTACGAGCAGTACTTT

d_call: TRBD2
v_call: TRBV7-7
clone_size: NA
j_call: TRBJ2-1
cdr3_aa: CASSLGGTTSHEQFF
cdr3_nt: TGTGCCAGCAGCTTAGGGGGGACTACCTCTCATGAGCAGTTCTTC

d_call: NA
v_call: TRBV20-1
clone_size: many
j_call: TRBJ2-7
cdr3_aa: CSASQGSIEQYF
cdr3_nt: TGCAGTGCTAGTCAGGGTAGTATCGAGCAGTACTTC

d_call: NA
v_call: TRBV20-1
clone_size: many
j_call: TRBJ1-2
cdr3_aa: CSARDAWAQYGYTF
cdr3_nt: TGCAGTGCTAGAGACGCCTGGGCCCAATATGGCTACACCTTC

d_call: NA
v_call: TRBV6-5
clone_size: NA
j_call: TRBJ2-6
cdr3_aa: CASSQTGANVLTF
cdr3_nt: TGTGCCAGCAGCCAGACAGGGGCCAACGTCCTGACTTTC

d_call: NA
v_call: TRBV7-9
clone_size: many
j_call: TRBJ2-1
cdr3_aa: CASSLDGLSNEQFF
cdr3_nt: TGTGCCAGCAGCTTAGATGGACTCAGCAATGAGCAGTTCTTC

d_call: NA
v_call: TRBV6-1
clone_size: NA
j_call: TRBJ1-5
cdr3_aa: CASSETLGGQLGQPQHF
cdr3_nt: TGTGCCAGCAGTGAAACCCTGGGAGGACAGTTAGGTCAGCCCCAGCATTTT

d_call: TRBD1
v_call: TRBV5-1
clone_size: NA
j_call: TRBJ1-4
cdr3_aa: CASGSGGSTAREKLFF
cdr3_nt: TGCGCCAGCGGCTCAGGGGGATCAACTGCACGGGAAAAACTGTTTTTT

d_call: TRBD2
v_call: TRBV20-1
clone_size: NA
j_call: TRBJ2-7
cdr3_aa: CSARARLANEQYF
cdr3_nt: TGCAGTGCTAGAGCAAGACTAGCTAACGAGCAGTACTTC

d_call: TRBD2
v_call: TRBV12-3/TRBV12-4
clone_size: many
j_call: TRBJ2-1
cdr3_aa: CASTGLAGGFDEQFF
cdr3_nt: TGTGCCAGCACCGGACTAGCGGGAGGGTTTGATGAGCAGTTCTTC

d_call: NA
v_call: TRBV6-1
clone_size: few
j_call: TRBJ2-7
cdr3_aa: CASRRDVTYEQYF
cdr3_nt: TGTGCCAGCAGAAGGGACGTAACCTACGAGCAGTACTTC

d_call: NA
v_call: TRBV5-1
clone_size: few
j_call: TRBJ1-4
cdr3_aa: CASRIRDQAYEKLFF
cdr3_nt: TGCGCCAGCCGAATCCGGGACCAAGCATATGAAAAACTGTTTTTT

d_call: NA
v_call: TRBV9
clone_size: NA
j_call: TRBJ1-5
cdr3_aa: CASSAFQDQPQHF
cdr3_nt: TGTGCCAGCAGCGCCTTCCAGGATCAGCCCCAGCATTTT

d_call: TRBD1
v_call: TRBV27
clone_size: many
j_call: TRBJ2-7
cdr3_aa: CASRTLGFGQGTYEQYF
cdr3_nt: TGTGCCAGCCGCACCCTAGGTTTTGGACAGGGGACCTACGAGCAGTACTTC

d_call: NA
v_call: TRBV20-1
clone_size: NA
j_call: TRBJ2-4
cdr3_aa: CSARLPVAKNIQYF
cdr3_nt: TGCAGTGCTAGACTCCCGGTCGCCAAAAACATTCAGTACTTC

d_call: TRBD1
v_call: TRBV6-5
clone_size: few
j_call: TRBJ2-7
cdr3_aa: CASSPRDRSGYEQYF
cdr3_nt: TGTGCCAGCAGCCCACGGGACAGGAGCGGCTACGAGCAGTACTTC

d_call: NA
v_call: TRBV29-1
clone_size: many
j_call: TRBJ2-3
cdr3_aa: CSVEDLWASTDTQYF
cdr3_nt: TGCAGCGTTGAAGATCTTTGGGCTAGCACAGATACGCAGTATTTT

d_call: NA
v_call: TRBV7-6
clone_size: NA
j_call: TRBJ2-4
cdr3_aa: CASSLALWSPNIQYF
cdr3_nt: TGTGCCAGCAGCTTAGCATTGTGGTCCCCAAACATTCAGTACTTC